The text below deals with one T cell receptor (beta chain). Its antigen is not known. The data were taken from a study of T cell repertoires in cytomegalovirus infection. For the study at large: Public TCR beta signatures indicated both CMV infection and matching HLA type. Overall study results and limits: The response measured ex vivo was dominated by TCR beta clonotypes (HLA-C-restricted and CMV-specific).

CDR3 length: 15 amino acids. Deletions cut 1 base from V and 7 bases from J, with 16 bases between. Germline loops: CDR1 MGHDK, CDR2 SYGVNS. TCRdb reanalysed the reads using MiXCR and keeps one entry per CDR3 protein. The table includes under 850,000 distinct CDR3 sequences, roughly a third detected once. The sequencing input was PBMCs. This TCR was sampled from a human donor in good health (CMV status not recorded). Some clones in this sample may be carry-over from other donors' samples. The chain carries TRBV25-1 and TRBJ1-2; tentative D call: TRBD1 (6 bases). The CDR3 protein is CASSESGAHDFGYTF. CDR3 sequence (DNA): TGTGCCAGCAGTGAATCAGGGGCACATGATTTTGGCTACACCTTC.